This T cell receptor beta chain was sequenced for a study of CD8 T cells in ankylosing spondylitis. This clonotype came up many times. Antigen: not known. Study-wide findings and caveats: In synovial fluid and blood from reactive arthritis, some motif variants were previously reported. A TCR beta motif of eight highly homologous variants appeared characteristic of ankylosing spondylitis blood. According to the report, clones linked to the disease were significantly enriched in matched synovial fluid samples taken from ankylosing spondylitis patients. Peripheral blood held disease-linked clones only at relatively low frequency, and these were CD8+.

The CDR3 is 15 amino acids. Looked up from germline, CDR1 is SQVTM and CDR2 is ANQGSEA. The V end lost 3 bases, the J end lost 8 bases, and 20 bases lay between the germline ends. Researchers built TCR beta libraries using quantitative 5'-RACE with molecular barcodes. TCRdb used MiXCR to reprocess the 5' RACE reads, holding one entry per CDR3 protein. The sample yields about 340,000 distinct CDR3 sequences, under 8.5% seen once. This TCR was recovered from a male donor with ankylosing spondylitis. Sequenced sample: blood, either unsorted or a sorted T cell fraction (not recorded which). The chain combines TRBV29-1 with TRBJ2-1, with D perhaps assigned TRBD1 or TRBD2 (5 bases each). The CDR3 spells CSVEGTRASEYEQFF. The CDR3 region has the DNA TGCAGCGTTGAGGGGACGCGGGCGAGTGAATATGAGCAGTTCTTC.